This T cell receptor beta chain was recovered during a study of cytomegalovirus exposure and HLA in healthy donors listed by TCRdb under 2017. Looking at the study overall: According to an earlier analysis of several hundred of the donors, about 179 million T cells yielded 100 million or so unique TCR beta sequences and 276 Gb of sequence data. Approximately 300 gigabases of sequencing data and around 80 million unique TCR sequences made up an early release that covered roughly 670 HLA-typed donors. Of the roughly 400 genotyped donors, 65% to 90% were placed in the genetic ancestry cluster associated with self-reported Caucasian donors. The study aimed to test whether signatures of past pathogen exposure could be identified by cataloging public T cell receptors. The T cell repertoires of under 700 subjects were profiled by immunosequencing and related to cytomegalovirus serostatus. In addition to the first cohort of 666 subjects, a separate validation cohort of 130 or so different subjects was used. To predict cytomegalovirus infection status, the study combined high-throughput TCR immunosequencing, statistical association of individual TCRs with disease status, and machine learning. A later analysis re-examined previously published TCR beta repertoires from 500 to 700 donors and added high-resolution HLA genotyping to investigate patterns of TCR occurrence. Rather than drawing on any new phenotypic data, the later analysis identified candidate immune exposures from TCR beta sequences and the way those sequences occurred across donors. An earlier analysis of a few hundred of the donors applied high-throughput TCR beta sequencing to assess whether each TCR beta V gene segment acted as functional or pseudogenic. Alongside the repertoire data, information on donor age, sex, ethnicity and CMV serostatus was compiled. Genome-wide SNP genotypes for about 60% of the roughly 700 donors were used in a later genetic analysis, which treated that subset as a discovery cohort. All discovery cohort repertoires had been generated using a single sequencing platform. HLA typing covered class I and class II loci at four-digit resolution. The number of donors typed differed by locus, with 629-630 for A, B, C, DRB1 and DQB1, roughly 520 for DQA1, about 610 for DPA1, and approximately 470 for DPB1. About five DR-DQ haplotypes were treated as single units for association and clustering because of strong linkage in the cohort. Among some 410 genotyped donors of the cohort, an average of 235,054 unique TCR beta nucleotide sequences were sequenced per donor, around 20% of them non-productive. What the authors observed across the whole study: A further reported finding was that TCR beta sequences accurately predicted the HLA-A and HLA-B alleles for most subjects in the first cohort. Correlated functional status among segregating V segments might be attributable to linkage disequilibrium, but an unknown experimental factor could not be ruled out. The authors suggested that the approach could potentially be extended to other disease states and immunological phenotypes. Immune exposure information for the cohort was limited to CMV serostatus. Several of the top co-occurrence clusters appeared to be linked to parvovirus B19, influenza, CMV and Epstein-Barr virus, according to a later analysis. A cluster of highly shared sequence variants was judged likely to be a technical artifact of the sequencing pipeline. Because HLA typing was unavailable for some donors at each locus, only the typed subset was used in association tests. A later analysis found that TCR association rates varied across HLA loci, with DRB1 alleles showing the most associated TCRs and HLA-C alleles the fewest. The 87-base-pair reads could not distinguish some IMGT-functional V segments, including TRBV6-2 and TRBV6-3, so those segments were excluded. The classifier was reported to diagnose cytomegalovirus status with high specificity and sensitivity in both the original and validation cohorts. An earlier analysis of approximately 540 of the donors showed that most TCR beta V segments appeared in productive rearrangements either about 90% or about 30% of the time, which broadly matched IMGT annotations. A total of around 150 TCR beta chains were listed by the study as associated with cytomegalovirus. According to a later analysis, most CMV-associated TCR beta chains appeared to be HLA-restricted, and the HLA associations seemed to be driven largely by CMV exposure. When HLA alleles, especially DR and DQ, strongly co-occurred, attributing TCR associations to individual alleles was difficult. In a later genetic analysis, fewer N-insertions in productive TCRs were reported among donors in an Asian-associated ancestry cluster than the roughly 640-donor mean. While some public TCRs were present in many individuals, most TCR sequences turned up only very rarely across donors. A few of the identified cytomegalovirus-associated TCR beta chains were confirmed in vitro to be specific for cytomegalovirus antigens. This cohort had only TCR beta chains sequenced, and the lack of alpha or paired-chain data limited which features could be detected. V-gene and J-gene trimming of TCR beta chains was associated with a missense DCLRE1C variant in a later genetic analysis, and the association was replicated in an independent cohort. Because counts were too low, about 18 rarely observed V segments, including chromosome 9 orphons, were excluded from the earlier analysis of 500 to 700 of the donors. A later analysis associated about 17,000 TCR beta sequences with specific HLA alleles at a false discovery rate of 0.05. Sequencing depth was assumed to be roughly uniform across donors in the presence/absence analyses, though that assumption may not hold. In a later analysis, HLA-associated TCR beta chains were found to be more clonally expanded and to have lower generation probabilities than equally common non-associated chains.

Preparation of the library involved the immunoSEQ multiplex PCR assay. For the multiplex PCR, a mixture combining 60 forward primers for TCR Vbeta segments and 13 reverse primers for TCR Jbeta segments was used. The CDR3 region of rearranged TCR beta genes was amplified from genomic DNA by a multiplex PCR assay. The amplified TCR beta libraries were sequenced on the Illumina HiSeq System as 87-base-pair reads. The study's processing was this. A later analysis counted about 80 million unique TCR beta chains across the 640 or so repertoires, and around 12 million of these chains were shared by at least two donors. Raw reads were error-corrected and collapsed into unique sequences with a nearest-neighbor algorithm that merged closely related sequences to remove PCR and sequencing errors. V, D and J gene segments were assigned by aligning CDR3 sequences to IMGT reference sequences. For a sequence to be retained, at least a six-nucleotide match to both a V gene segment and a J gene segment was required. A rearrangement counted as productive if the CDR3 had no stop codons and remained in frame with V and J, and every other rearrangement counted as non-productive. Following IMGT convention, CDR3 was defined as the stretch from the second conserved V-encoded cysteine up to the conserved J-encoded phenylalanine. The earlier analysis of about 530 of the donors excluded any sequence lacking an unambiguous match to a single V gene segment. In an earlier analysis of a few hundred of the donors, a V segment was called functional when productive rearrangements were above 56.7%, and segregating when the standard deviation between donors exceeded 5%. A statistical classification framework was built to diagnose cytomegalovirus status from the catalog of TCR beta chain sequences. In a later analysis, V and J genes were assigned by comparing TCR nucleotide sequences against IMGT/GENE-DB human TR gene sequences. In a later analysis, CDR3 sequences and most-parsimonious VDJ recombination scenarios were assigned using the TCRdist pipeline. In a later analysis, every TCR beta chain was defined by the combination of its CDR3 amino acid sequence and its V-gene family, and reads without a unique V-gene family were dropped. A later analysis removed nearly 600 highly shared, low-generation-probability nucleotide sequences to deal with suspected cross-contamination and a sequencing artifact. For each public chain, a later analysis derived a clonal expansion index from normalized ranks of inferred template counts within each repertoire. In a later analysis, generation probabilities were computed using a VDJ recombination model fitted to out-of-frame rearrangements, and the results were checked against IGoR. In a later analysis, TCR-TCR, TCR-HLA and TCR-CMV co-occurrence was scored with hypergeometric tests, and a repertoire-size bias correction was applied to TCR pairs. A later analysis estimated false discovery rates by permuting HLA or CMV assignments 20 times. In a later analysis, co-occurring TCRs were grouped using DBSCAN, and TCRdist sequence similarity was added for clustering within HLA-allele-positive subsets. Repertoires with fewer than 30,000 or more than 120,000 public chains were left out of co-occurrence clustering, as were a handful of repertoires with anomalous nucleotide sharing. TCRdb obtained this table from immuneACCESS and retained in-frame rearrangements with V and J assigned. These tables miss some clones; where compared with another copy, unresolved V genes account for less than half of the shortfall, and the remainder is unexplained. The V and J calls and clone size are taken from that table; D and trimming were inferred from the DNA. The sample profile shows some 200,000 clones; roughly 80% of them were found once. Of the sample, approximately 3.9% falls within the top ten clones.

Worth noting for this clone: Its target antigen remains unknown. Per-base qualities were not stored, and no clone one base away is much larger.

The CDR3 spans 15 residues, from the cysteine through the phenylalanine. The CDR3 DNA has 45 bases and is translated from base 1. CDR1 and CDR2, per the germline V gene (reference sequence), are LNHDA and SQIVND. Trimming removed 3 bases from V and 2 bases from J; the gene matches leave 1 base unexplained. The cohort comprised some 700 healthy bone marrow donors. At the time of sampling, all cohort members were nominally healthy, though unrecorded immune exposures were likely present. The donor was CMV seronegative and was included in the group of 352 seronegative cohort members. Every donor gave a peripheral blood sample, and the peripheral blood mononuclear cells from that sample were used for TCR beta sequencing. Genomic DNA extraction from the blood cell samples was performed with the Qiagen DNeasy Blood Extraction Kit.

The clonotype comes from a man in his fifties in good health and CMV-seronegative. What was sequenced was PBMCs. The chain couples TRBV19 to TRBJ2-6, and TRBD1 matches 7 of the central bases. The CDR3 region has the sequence CASSMTGTGANVLTF. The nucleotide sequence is TGTGCCAGTAGTATGACAGGGACTGGGGCCAACGTCCTGACTTTC.